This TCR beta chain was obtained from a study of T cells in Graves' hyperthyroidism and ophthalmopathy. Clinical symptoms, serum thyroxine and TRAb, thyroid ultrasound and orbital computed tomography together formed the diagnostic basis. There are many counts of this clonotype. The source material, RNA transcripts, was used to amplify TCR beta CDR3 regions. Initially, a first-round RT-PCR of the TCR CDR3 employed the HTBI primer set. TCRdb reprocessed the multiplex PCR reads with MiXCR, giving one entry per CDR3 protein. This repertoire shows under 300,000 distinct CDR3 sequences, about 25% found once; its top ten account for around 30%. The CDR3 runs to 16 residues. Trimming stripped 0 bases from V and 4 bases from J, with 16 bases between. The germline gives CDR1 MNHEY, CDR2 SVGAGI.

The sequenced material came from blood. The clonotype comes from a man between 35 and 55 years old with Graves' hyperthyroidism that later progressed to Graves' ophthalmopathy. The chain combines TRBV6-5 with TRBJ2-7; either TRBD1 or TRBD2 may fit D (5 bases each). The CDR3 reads CASSYSTRGRQYEQYF. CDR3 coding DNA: TGTGCCAGCAGTTACTCGACGAGGGGACGGCAATACGAGCAGTACTTC.